Shown below are 7 T cell receptor beta chains from a single sample sequenced in a study of metastatic and nonmetastatic thyroid tumors. From the PCR reads, TCRdb re-called clones with MiXCR. The sample has around 31,000 clones; 18% are singletons. Patients were all untreated before their thyroid surgery. Sequences were obtained from blood. These receptors were collected from a female donor with papillary thyroid cancer or a benign thyroid nodule (not recorded which). Some clones in this sample may be carry-over from other donors' samples.

About this clone: In this CDR3 the conserved last residue, phenylalanine or tryptophan, is missing, so a read error is likely. This chain links TRBV5-1 with TRBJ2-7; tentatively, D is TRBD1 (6 bases). This CDR3 is 16 amino acids long. Germline values: CDR1 SGHRS, CDR2 YFSETQ. CDR3 residues: CASRLGERRTVYEQYL. The CDR3, as DNA: TGCGCCAGCAGATTGGGGGAACGGAGGACAGTCTACGAGCAGTACTTA.

This clone was seen at least ten times. The J gene is TRBJ2-7, the V gene TRBV5-1, with no clear D. CDR1 is SGHRS and CDR2 is YFSETQ in the germline V gene. V shed 0 bases and J shed 5 bases, with 18 bases lying between them. CDR3 length: 16 residues. The CDR3 DNA reads as TGCGCCAGCAGCTTGGGGGGATCCAGCTCCCTCGACGAGCAGTACTTC. This codes for CASSLGGSSSLDEQYF.

There are many counts of this clone. The chain couples TRBV20-1 to TRBJ1-5; TRBD1 might be the D (6 bases). The V end lost 6 bases, the J end lost 2 bases, and 17 bases lay between the germline ends. The germline V gene has CDR1 DFQATT and CDR2 SNEGSKA (reference sequence). The CDR3 sequence is 15 residues long. The CDR3 sequence is CSATSQGLGNQPQHF. CDR3 nucleotide sequence: TGCAGTGCCACCTCACAGGGTTTGGGCAATCAGCCCCAGCATTTT.

This clone was counted many times. The chain links TRBV9 to TRBJ1-2; D unresolved. The germline CDR1 and CDR2 sequences are SGDLS and YYNGEE. Trimming left V 2 bases short and J 0 bases short, with 8 bases between. CDR3 length: 14 amino acids. The CDR3 is CASSVAAANYGYTF. CDR3 bases: TGTGCCAGCAGCGTGGCCGCAGCTAACTATGGCTACACCTTC.

This clone has more than one count but fewer than ten. The CDR3 bases are TGTGCCAGCTCACGGGACCAAGGGGCGCGGTACTTC. It translates to CASSRDQGARYF. The chain employs TRBV18 and TRBJ2-7; D may correspond to TRBD1 or TRBD2 (5 bases each). The V end lost 4 bases, the J end lost 12 bases, and 16 bases lay between the germline ends. CDR1 is KGHSH and CDR2 is LQKENI in the germline V gene. CDR3 size: 12 residues.

This clone occurred many times. The genes are TRBV28 and TRBJ2-7; D not certain. Trimming left V 5 bases short and J 5 bases short, with 19 bases between. The CDR3 totals 15 residues. Germline V lookup: CDR1 MDHEN, CDR2 SYDVKM. The DNA for the CDR3 is TGTGCCAGCAGTACGGGCGCCCCAATCCCCCACGAGCAGTACTTC. Translated, it gives CASSTGAPIPHEQYF.

This clone was seen more than once but under ten times. A much larger clone lies one base from this, so it may be a read error. The V and J genes are TRBV20-1 and TRBJ1-1; D call uncertain. Looked up from germline, CDR1 is DFQATT and CDR2 is SNEGSKA (reference sequence). The CDR3 extends over 16 amino acids. The DNA of the CDR3 is TGCAGTGCTCCCCGAACGGACCGGACCTTGAACACTGGAGCTTTCTTT. It encodes CSAPRTDRTLNTGAFF.